Included here is one TCR beta chain sequence, with context. Antigen specificity is unknown. The record originates from a study of cytotoxic CD8 clonotypes in ibrutinib-treated CLL. In the study overall: The taking of response samples occurred after a median roughly 12 months of treatment, with a range of 6 to 36. Productive templates per sample averaged nearly 260,000; productive rearrangements, some 99,000.

Here immunoSEQ multiplex PCR was the method, and the copy in TCRdb shows in-frame clones only, minus some. The sample has more than 75,000 clones, around 77% seen once. Study conclusions and caveats: Public clonotypes were rare and shrank or held steady on treatment. Ibrutinib response saw clonality rise, and progression saw it return toward baseline.

This CDR3 has 12 amino acids. V was pared by 0 bases and J by 5 bases, with 2 bases between. The germline V gene encodes CDR1 SGHRS and CDR2 YFSETQ. The gene calls are TRBV5-1 and TRBJ2-2; D remains unclear. The clonotype comes from a human donor with chronic lymphocytic leukemia. The sample was PBMCs, taken after 24 months of ibrutinib treatment. The CDR3 region is CASSLATGELFF. The CDR3 DNA follows: TGCGCCAGCAGCTTGGCGACCGGGGAGCTGTTTTTT.